This TCR beta chain is drawn from a study of blood T cell repertoires in COVID-19. Source study methods: It was from reference gene primer amplification that nucleated cell counts were estimated. Generated by immunoSEQ multiplex PCR, the TCRdb table keeps only in-frame clones and is missing some. That table gives V, J and clone size, and the DNA gave D and trimming. This table has about 140,000 clones, 75% to 90% appearing once. CDR1 is KGHDR, CDR2 SFDVKD, per germline. The V segment lost 4 bases and the J segment 1 base; nucleotides outside the gene matches: 17. The CDR3 sequence is 20 residues long.

The rearrangement joins TRBV24-1 to TRBJ2-1, with TRBD2 identical over 8 bases. The specimen was peripheral blood. The receptor was isolated from a man in his 70s who had recovered from COVID-19. CDR3 sequence (DNA): TGTGCCACCAGTGAGACCCCGGGGACTAGAGACCCCGCGTCCTACAATGAGCAGTTCTTC. It translates to CATSETPGTRDPASYNEQFF.